This TCR beta chain was captured in a study of Graves' ophthalmopathy and Graves' hyperthyroidism. This clonotype was found many times. Researchers took RNA transcripts and amplified TCR beta CDR3 regions from them. Second-round multiplex PCR came after a first-round RT-PCR that employed HTBI primers. MiXCR was run by TCRdb on the multiplex PCR reads, yielding one entry per CDR3 protein. The sample includes a few hundred thousand distinct CDR3 sequences, roughly 17% of them seen just once. Moderately to severely active ophthalmopathy under 3 months, CAS at least 3, NOSPECS at least 4. The length of the CDR3 is 13 residues. The junction had 12 bases not matched to a gene; V was cut back by 5 bases and J by 9 bases. Germline assignment: CDR1 DFQATT and CDR2 SNEGSKA (reference sequence).

The TCR sequence derives from an adult man with Graves' ophthalmopathy. Material: peripheral blood. V gene TRBV20-1 combines with J gene TRBJ1-1, with 7 bases matching TRBD1. CDR3 DNA: TGCAGTGCTGCCCCAGGGGGGAACAGCAAAGCTTTCTTT. Translation: CSAAPGGNSKAFF.